A single sample is the source of the 23 T cell receptor beta chains below, sequenced in a study of T cells in Graves' hyperthyroidism and ophthalmopathy. Template material for amplifying TCR beta CDR3 regions consisted of RNA transcripts. HTBI primers drove first-round RT-PCR of the TCR CDR3. TCRdb re-derived calls from the multiplex PCR reads in MiXCR, one entry per CDR3 protein. The sample records about 520,000 distinct CDR3 sequences, approximately 25% being singletons. Sequencing was carried out using blood. The receptors come from a woman aged 30 to 39 with Graves' ophthalmopathy.

This clonotype was observed a single time. This may be a read error: a much more frequent sequence differs by one nucleotide. The V call is TRBV6-1, the J call TRBJ1-2; D perhaps matches TRBD1 (5 bases). The ends were cut back, 8 bases at V and 6 bases at J, with 16 bases in the middle. Looked up from germline, CDR1 is MNHNS and CDR2 is SASEGT. This CDR3 has 13 amino acids. CDR3 region: CASSTGPYDGYTF. The CDR3 DNA reads as TGTGCCAGCTCCACAGGACCCTACGATGGCTACACCTTC.

To note about this clonotype: In this CDR3 the conserved last residue, phenylalanine or tryptophan, is missing, so a read error is likely. This sequence joins TRBV20-1 and TRBJ1-5, with no clear D. Between the trimmed V and J ends, which lost 1 base and 5 bases, there was a span of 9 bases. Germline loops: CDR1 DFQATT, CDR2 SNEGSKA (reference sequence). This CDR3 is built from 13 residues. CDR3 residues: CSARVSGDQPQHV. In nucleotides, the CDR3 is TGCAGTGCTAGAGTTTCGGGTGATCAGCCCCAGCATGTT.

The V and J genes are TRBV6-1 and TRBJ2-7, with TRBD2 identical over 7 bases. V trimming: 8 bases; J trimming: 3 bases; junction bases outside the gene matches: 7. CDR1 MNHNS and CDR2 SASEGT come from the germline V gene. This CDR3 spans 13 amino acids. The CDR3 loop reads CASLERGGYEQYF. The DNA for the CDR3 is TGTGCCAGCCTAGAGCGGGGCGGCTACGAGCAGTACTTC.

This clonotype was recorded many times. This chain uses TRBV6-2 or TRBV6-3 with TRBJ2-2; D call uncertain. The CDR3 consists of 14 residues. Germline assignment: CDR1 MNHEY and CDR2 SVGEGT. V lost 4 bases and J lost 5, with 11 bases in between. CDR3 protein: CASSSSRGTGELFF. CDR3 coding DNA: TGTGCCAGCAGTTCGAGTCGTGGTACCGGGGAGCTGTTTTTT.

This clonotype was recorded at least ten times. The genes are TRBV7-3 and TRBJ1-1; D unresolved. The germline V gene encodes CDR1 SGHTA and CDR2 FQGTGA. Deletions cut 5 bases from V and 3 bases from J, with 13 bases between. The CDR3 extends over 14 amino acids. The CDR3 DNA is TGTGCCAGCAGCGAACTTGCAGGTGACACTGAAGCTTTCTTT. Translated: CASSELAGDTEAFF.

This clonotype appeared many times. The J gene is TRBJ2-2, the V gene TRBV29-1; unclear D gene. Germline V CDR1 and CDR2: SQVTM, ANQGSEA. The CDR3 contains 14 residues. V shed 0 bases and J shed 0 bases, with 5 bases lying between them. The DNA for the CDR3 is TGCAGCGTTGAAGACAGGACGAACACCGGGGAGCTGTTTTTT. This sequence encodes CSVEDRTNTGELFF.

This clonotype came up many times. V is TRBV28 and J is TRBJ2-7; TRBD1 aligns across 8 bases. The CDR3 loop spans 15 amino acids. Germline CDR1 is MDHEN and CDR2 is SYDVKM. J was trimmed by 2 bases and V by 5 bases; bases with no gene match: 8. The CDR3 sequence: CASSPDRVAPYEQYF. The CDR3 nucleotides read TGTGCCAGCAGTCCGGACAGGGTAGCCCCCTACGAGCAGTACTTC.

The rearrangement uses TRBV28 and TRBJ2-2; D is undetermined. The V end lost 5 bases, the J end lost 3 bases, and 16 bases lay between the germline ends. Germline CDR1 MDHEN, CDR2 SYDVKM. This CDR3 is 16 amino acids long. CDR3 loop: CASSPSGAKDTGELFF. CDR3 coding DNA: TGTGCCAGCAGTCCATCTGGAGCGAAGGACACCGGGGAGCTGTTTTTT.

Many counts were recorded for this clonotype. V is TRBV6-5 and J is TRBJ2-5; possibly TRBD2 for D (6 bases). The CDR3 runs to 17 residues. The ends were cut back, 0 bases at V and 1 base at J, with 15 bases in the middle. Germline values: CDR1 MNHEY, CDR2 SVGAGI. The CDR3, as DNA: TGTGCCAGCAGTTACTCGGGGGGACTCCAAGGCCAAGAGACCCAGTACTTC. Translated, it gives CASSYSGGLQGQETQYF.

This clonotype was recorded at least ten times. V and J are TRBV28 and TRBJ1-2; D is uncertain. The CDR3 is 14 amino acids. V lost 5 bases and J 0 bases, leaving 10 bases between the germline ends. Germline CDR1 is MDHEN and CDR2 is SYDVKM. The CDR3 bases are TGTGCCAGCAGTAAAGACAAACCTAACTATGGCTACACCTTC. Amino acid sequence: CASSKDKPNYGYTF.

This clonotype was recorded only once. The chain is built from TRBV5-1 and TRBJ2-5; the match to TRBD2 covers 13 bases. The germline V gene encodes CDR1 SGHRS and CDR2 YFSETQ. V trimming: 4 bases; J trimming: 7 bases; junction bases outside the gene matches: 7. This CDR3 region has 15 residues. CDR3 sequence: CASSPGLAGDGTQYF. CDR3 bases: TGCGCCAGCAGCCCTGGACTAGCGGGGGATGGGACCCAGTACTTC.

This clonotype has a single count. At one of its ends the junction is not consistent with the germline gene, which may arise from a read error. This chain links TRBV20-1 with TRBJ1-1, with D perhaps matching TRBD1 (5 bases). Germline V CDR1 and CDR2: DFQATT, SNEGSKA (reference sequence). This CDR3 has 15 amino acids. CDR3 bases: TGCAGTGCTAGAGAATTTCGGGGGGTAAGCACTGAAGTTTTCTTT. Residues: CSAREFRGVSTEVFF.

The chain recombines TRBV28 with TRBJ2-7, with 9 bases aligning to TRBD2. The CDR3 extends over 19 amino acids. The germline V gene has CDR1 MDHEN and CDR2 SYDVKM. Losses at the gene ends were 4 bases for V and 3 bases for J; bases not matched to a gene: 19. CDR3 sequence reads: CASSSQGLRLAGGNYEQYF. DNA of the CDR3: TGTGCCAGCAGTTCCCAGGGTCTTAGACTCGCGGGAGGGAACTACGAGCAGTACTTC. Based on the CDR3 plus reference TRBV28 and TRBJ2-7, the full variable domain is DVKVTQSSRYLVKRTGEKVFLECVQDMDHENMFWYRQDPGLGLRLIYFSYDVKMKEKGDIPEGYSVSREKKERFSLILESASTNQTSMYLCASSSQGLRLAGGNYEQYFGPGTRLTVT.

As for this clonotype: Because the CDR3 is missing its conserved closing phenylalanine or tryptophan, this is likely a read error. The chain employs TRBV6-1 and TRBJ1-1; D call uncertain. CDR3 length: 14 amino acids. Germline lookup yields CDR1 MNHNS and CDR2 SASEGT. With 2 bases removed from V and 2 bases from J, the gap between germline ends came to 9 bases. The CDR3 coding sequence is TGTGCCAGCAGTGAATTAGACTCTAACACTGAAGCTTTCTAT. Translated: CASSELDSNTEAFY.

At least ten counts were recorded for this clonotype. The V gene is TRBV15, the J gene TRBJ2-7, with a weak D call TRBD1 (6 bases). The CDR3 covers 17 residues. CDR1 and CDR2 (germline): LNHNV, YYDKDF (reference sequence). Trimming took off 0 bases at V and 4 bases at J, with 19 bases between the two ends. The DNA of the CDR3 is TGTGCCACCAGCAGAGATACCCTCTTTAACAGGGAGTACGAGCAGTACTTC. This encodes CATSRDTLFNREYEQYF.

There are many counts of this clonotype. CDR3 DNA sequence: TGCGCCAGCAGCCACCACGACGCTTCACCCCCCTACGAGCAGTACTTC. Translating gives CASSHHDASPPYEQYF. V and J are TRBV4-1 and TRBJ2-7; D remains ambiguous. Trimming removed 3 bases at V and 2 bases at J, with 17 bases between. Germline loops: CDR1 MGHRA, CDR2 YSYEKL. The CDR3 is 16 amino acids.

This clonotype was seen at least ten times. The rearrangement links TRBV6-5 to TRBJ1-1; possibly TRBD1 for D (5 bases). Germline CDR1 is MNHEY and CDR2 is SVGAGI. Trimming removed 5 bases from V and 8 bases from J, with 18 bases in between. This CDR3 spans 14 amino acids. The CDR3 DNA sequence: TGTGCCAGCAGTCCCGGAGGGACGGCTCTCGAAGCTTTCTTT. Its protein is CASSPGGTALEAFF.

The sample holds many counts of this clonotype. This rearrangement joins TRBV5-6 to TRBJ2-5, with 8 nucleotides matching TRBD1. The CDR3 has 15 residues. The germline gives CDR1 SGHDT, CDR2 YYEEEE. After removal of 5 bases from V and 1 base from J, the junction contained 7 bases not matched to a gene. CDR3 nucleotides: TGTGCCAGCAGTCCACTGACAGGGGCCCAAGAGACCCAGTACTTC. Encoded protein: CASSPLTGAQETQYF.

At least ten counts were recorded for this clonotype. The chain has TRBV4-1 and TRBJ1-2; no firm D call. The CDR3 has 16 amino acids. Deletions cut 0 bases from V and 4 bases from J, with 15 bases between. CDR1 is MGHRA, CDR2 YSYEKL, per germline. The CDR3 spells CASSQERGIPAYGYTF. CDR3 sequence (DNA): TGCGCCAGCAGCCAAGAACGAGGGATCCCTGCCTATGGCTACACCTTC.

This clonotype was recorded at least ten times. V usage is TRBV20-1 and J usage is TRBJ2-7; 11 nucleotides agree with TRBD1. J gave up 5 bases and V 5 bases, and 5 bases lay outside the gene matches. Germline CDR1 is DFQATT and CDR2 is SNEGSKA (reference sequence). This CDR3 has 13 residues. CDR3 nucleotide sequence: TGCAGTGCTCGGACAGGGGGCTTCAACGAGCAGTACTTC. The encoded protein is CSARTGGFNEQYF.

The V call is TRBV7-2, the J call TRBJ1-3; unclear D gene. Germline V lookup: CDR1 SGHTA, CDR2 FQGNSA. V was pared by 1 base and J by 0 bases, with 7 bases between. The CDR3 contains 15 residues. Here the CDR3 reads CASSLGLASGNTIYF. The DNA for the CDR3 is TGTGCCAGCAGCTTAGGACTCGCCTCTGGAAACACCATATATTTT.

V and J are TRBV12-3 or TRBV12-4 and TRBJ1-2, with TRBD1 identical over 8 bases. The CDR3 extends over 15 amino acids. Trimming removed 2 bases from V and 4 bases from J; junction bases left unmatched: 6. CDR3 in DNA: TGTGCCAGCAGTTTACCCGGACAGGGAAGCTATGGCTACACCTTC. As protein: CASSLPGQGSYGYTF.

This clonotype was counted a few times. The rearrangement joins TRBV11-1 to TRBJ1-2; 8 bases map to TRBD1. With 2 bases clipped from V and 3 bases from J, the junction kept 11 bases outside the gene matches. CDR1 and CDR2 from the germline V gene are SGHAT and FQDESV (reference sequence). CDR3 length equals 17 residues. The CDR3 sequence is CASSLLTRDRTYYGYTF. The DNA of the CDR3 is TGTGCCAGCAGCTTATTAACACGGGACAGGACCTACTATGGCTACACCTTC.